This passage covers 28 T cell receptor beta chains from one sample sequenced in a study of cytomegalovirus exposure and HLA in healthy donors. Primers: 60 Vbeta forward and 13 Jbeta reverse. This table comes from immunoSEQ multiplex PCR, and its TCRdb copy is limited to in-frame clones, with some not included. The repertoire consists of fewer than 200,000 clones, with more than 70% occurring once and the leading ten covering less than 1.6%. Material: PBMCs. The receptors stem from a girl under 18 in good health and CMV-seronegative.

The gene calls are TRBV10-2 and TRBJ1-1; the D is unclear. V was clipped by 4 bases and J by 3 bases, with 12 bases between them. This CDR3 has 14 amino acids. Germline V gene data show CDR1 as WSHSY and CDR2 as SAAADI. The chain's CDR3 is CASSVRGWDTEAFF. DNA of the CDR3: TGCGCCAGCAGTGTGCGGGGATGGGACACTGAAGCTTTCTTT.

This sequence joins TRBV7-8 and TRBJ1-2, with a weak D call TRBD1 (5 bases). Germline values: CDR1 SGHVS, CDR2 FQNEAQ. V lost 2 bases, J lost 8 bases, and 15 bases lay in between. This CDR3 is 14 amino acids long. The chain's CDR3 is CASSLTTAFEGYTF. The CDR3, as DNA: TGTGCCAGCAGCTTAACGACAGCCTTTGAGGGCTACACCTTC.

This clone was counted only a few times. The CDR3: CASSSRDRVGNEQFF. The CDR3 DNA reads TGTGCCAGCAGCTCCCGGGACAGGGTTGGCAATGAGCAGTTCTTC. The chain uses TRBV13 and TRBJ2-1; 9 positions match TRBD1. Losses at the gene ends were 4 bases for V and 6 bases for J; bases not matched to a gene: 7. This CDR3 contains 15 residues. The germline V gene has CDR1 PRHDT and CDR2 FYEKMQ (reference sequence).

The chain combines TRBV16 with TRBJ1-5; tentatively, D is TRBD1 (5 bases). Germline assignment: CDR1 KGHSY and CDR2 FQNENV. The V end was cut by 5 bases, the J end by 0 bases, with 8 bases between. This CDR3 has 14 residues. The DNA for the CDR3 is TGTGCCAGCAGCAGGGGATATAGCAATCAGCCCCAGCATTTT. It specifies CASSRGYSNQPQHF.

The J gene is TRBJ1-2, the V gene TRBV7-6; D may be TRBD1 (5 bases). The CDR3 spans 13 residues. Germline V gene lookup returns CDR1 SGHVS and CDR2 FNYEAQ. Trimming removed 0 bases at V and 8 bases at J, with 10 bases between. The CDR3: CASSLAGGTGYTF. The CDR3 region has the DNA TGTGCCAGCAGCTTAGCGGGAGGGACGGGCTACACCTTC.

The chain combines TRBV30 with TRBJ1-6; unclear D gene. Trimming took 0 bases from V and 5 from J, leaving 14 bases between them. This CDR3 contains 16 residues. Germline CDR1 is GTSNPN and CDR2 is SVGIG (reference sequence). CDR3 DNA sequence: TGTGCCTGGAGTGTACTAGGGAAGCCCGATAATTCACCCCTCCACTTT. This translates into CAWSVLGKPDNSPLHF.

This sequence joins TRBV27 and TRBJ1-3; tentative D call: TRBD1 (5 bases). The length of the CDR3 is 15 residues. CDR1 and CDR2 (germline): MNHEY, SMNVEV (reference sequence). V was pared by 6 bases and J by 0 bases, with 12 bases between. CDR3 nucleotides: TGTGCCAGCAGCGCCGACAGAAACTCTGGAAACACCATATATTTT. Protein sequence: CASSADRNSGNTIYF.

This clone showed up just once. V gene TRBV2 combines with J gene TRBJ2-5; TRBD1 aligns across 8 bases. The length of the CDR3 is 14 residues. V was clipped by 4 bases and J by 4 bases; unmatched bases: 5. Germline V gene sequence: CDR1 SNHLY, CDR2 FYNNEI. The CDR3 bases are TGTGCCAGCAGTGTGGGACAGGTAGCAGAGACCCAGTACTTC. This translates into CASSVGQVAETQYF.

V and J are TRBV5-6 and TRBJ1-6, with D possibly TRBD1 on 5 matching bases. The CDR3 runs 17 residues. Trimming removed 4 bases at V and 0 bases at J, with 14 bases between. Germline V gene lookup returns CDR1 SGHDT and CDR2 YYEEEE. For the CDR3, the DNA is TGTGCCAGCAGCGGAACACGGGGGAGCTCCTATAATTCACCCCTCCACTTT. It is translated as CASSGTRGSSYNSPLHF.

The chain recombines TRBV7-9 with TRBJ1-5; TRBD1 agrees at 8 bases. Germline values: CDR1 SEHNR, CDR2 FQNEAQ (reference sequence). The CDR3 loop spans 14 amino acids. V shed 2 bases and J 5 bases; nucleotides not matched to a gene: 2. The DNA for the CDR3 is TGTGCCAGCAGCTTACAGGGGGCGGATCAGCCCCAGCATTTT. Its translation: CASSLQGADQPQHF. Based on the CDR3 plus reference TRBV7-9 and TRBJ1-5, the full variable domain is DTGVSQNPRHKITKRGQNVTFRCDPISEHNRLYWYRQTLGQGPEFLTYFQNEAQLEKSRLLSDRFSAERPKGSFSTLEIQRTEQGDSAMYLCASSLQGADQPQHFGDGTRLSIL.

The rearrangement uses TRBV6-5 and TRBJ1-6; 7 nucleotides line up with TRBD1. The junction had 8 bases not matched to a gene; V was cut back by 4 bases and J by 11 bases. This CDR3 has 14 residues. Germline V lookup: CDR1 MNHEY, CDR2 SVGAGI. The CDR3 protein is CASSFDREAAPLHF. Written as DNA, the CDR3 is TGTGCCAGCAGTTTCGACAGGGAAGCGGCACCCCTCCACTTT.

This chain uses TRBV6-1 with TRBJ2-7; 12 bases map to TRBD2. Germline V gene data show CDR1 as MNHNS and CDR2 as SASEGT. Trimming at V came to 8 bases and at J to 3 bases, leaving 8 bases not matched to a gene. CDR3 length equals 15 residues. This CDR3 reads CASVIQLAGGYEQYF. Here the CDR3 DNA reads TGTGCCAGCGTAATCCAACTAGCGGGGGGCTACGAGCAGTACTTC.

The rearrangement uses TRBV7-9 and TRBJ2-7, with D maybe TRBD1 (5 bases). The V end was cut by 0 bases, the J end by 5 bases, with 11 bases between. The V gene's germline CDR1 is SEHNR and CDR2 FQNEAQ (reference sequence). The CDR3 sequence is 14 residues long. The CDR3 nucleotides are TGTGCCAGCAGCTTAGCACGGCAGGGCCACGAGCAGTACTTC. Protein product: CASSLARQGHEQYF.

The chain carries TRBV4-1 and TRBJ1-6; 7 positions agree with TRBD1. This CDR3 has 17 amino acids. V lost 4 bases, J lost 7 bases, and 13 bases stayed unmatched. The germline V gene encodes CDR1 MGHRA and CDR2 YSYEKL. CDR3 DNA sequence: TGCGCCAGCAGCCCCAGGGGGGTCGGGGTAGTCAATTCACCCCTCCACTTT. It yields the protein CASSPRGVGVVNSPLHF.

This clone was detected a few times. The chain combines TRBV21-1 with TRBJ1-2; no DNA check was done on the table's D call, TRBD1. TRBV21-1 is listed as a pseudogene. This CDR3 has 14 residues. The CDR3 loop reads CASISGGANYGYTF. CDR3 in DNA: TGTGCCAGCATCTCAGGGGGAGCTAACTATGGCTACACCTTC.

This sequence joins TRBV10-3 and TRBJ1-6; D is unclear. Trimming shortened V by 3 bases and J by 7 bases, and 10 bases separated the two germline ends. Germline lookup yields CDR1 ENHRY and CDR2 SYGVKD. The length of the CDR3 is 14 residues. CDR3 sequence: CAISDDTVNSPLHF. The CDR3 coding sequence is TGTGCCATCAGTGACGACACCGTAAATTCACCCCTCCACTTT.

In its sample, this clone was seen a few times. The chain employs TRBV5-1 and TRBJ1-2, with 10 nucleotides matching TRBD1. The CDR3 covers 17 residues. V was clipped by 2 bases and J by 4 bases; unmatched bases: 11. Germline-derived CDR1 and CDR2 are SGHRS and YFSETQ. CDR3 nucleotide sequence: TGCGCCAGCAGCTTAATCCCCAACGGACAGGGGGGCTATGGCTACACCTTC. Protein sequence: CASSLIPNGQGGYGYTF.

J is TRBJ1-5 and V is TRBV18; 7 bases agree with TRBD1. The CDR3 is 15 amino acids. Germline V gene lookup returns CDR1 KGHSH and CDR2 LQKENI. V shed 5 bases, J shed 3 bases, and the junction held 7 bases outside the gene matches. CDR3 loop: CASSSTGNDNQPQHF. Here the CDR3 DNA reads TGTGCCAGCTCATCGACAGGGAACGACAATCAGCCCCAGCATTTT.

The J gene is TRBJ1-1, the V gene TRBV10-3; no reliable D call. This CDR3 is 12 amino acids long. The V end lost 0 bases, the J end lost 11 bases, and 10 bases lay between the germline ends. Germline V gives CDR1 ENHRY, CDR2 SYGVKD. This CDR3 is CAISESTGEAFF. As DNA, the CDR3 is TGTGCCATCAGTGAGTCCACCGGGGAGGCTTTCTTT.

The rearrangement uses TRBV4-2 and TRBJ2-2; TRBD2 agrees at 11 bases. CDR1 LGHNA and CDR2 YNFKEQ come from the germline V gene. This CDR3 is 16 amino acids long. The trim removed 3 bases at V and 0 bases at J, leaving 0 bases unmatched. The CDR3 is CASSQGLAANTGELFF. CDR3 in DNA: TGTGCCAGCAGCCAGGGACTAGCGGCGAACACCGGGGAGCTGTTTTTT.

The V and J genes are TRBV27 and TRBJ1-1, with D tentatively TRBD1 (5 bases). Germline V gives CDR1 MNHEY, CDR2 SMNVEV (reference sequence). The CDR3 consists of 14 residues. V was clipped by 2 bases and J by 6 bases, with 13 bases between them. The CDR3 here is CASSLQGQRAEAFF. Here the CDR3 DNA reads TGTGCCAGCAGTTTACAGGGCCAGCGAGCTGAAGCTTTCTTT.

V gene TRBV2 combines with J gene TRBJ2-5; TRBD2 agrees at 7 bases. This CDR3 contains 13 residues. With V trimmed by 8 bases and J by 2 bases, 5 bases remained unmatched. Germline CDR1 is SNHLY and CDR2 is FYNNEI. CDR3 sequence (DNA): TGTGCCAGCCTAAGGACTAGGCAAGAGACCCAGTACTTC. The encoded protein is CASLRTRQETQYF.

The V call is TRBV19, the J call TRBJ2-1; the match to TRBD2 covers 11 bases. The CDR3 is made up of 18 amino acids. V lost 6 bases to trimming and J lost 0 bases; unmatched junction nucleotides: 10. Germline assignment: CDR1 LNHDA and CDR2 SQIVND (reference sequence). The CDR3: CASSTMTSGDYSYNEQFF. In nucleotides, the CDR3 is TGTGCCAGTAGCACCATGACTAGCGGGGACTACTCCTACAATGAGCAGTTCTTC. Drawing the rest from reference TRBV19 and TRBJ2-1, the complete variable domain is DGGITQSPKYLFRKEGQNVTLSCEQNLNHDAMYWYRQDPGQGLRLIYYSQIVNDFQKGDIAEGYSVSREKKESFPLTVTSAQKNPTAFYLCASSTMTSGDYSYNEQFFGPGTRLTVL.

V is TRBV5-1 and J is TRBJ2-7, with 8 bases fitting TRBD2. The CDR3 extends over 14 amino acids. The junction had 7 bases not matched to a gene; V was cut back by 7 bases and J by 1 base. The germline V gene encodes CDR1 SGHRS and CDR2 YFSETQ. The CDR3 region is CASRRSGESYEQYF. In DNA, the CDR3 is TGCGCCAGCCGCCGTAGCGGGGAGTCCTACGAGCAGTACTTC.

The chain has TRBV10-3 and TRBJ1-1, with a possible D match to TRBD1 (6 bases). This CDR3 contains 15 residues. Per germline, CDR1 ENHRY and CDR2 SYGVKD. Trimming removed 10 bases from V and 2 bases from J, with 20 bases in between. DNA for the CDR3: TGTGCCACCAGACAAACAGGGACCCTCAACACTGAAGCTTTCTTT. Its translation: CATRQTGTLNTEAFF.

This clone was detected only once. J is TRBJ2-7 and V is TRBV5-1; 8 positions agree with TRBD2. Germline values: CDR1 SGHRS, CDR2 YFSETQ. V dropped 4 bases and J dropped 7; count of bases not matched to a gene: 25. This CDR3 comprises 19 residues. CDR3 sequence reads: CASSLGRGDWLGPFEEQYF. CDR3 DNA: TGCGCCAGCAGCCTCGGGAGGGGGGACTGGCTGGGCCCTTTTGAGGAGCAGTACTTC. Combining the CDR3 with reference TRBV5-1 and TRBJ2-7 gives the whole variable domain KAGVTQTPRYLIKTRGQQVTLSCSPISGHRSVSWYQQTPGQGLQFLFEYFSETQRNKGNFPGRFSGRQFSNSRSEMNVSTLELGDSALYLCASSLGRGDWLGPFEEQYFGPGTRLTVT.

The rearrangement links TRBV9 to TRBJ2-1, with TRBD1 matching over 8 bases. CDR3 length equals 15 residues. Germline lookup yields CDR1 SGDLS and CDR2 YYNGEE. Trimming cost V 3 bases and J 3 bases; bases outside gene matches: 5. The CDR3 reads CASSARTGNYNEQFF. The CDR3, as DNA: TGTGCCAGCAGCGCCCGGACAGGGAACTACAATGAGCAGTTCTTC.

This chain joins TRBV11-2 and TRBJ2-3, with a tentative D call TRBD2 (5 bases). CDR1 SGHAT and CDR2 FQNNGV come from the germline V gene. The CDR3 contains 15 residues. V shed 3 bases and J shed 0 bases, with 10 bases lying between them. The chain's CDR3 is CASSLLAPSTDTQYF. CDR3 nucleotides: TGTGCCAGCAGCTTGCTAGCTCCTAGCACAGATACGCAGTATTTT.